These T cell receptor beta chains were read from a single sample in a study of Graves' ophthalmopathy and Graves' hyperthyroidism. TCRdb used MiXCR to reprocess the multiplex PCR reads, holding one entry per CDR3 protein. The table has about 620,000 distinct CDR3 sequences, about 20% seen once. The sequenced sample consisted of peripheral blood. All receptors come from a woman in her late teens or twenties with stable Graves' hyperthyroidism. Some clones in this sample may be carry-over from other donors' samples. The CDR3 runs from the conserved cysteine through the conserved F or W. A D gene is named only where the DNA matches it firmly. Where a row states a size, it is once, few, many or the class of an expanded clone; other rows omit it.

j_call: TRBJ1-5; v_call: TRBV28; clone_size: -; d_call: TRBD1; cdr3_aa: CASSSTGGSNQPQHF; cdr3_nt: TGTGCCAGCAGTTCAACAGGGGGGAGCAATCAGCCCCAGCATTTT
j_call: TRBJ2-5; v_call: TRBV29-1; clone_size: -; d_call: -; cdr3_aa: CSVGEDTETQYF; cdr3_nt: TGCAGCGTTGGAGAAGACACGGAGACCCAGTACTTC
j_call: TRBJ2-5; v_call: TRBV29-1; clone_size: many; d_call: TRBD1; cdr3_aa: CSVEDTAPGGEETQYF; cdr3_nt: TGCAGCGTTGAAGATACCGCCCCAGGGGGCGAAGAGACCCAGTACTTC
j_call: TRBJ2-7; v_call: TRBV20-1; clone_size: many; d_call: -; cdr3_aa: CSALDRGGVRSYEQYF; cdr3_nt: TGCAGTGCTCTAGACAGGGGAGGGGTTCGTTCGTACGAGCAGTACTTC
j_call: TRBJ1-5; v_call: TRBV20-1; clone_size: many; d_call: -; cdr3_aa: CSARDSRVWGQPQHF; cdr3_nt: TGCAGTGCTAGAGATTCTCGGGTTTGGGGTCAGCCCCAGCATTTT
j_call: TRBJ1-1; v_call: TRBV4-1; clone_size: -; d_call: -; cdr3_aa: CASSPLLLGQNTEAFF; cdr3_nt: TGCGCCAGCAGCCCTCTCCTCCTGGGGCAAAACACTGAAGCTTTCTTT
j_call: TRBJ1-1; v_call: TRBV9; clone_size: many; d_call: -; cdr3_aa: CAGSVEKWNTEAFF; cdr3_nt: TGTGCCGGCAGCGTAGAAAAATGGAACACTGAAGCTTTCTTT
j_call: TRBJ1-5; v_call: TRBV19; clone_size: -; d_call: TRBD1; cdr3_aa: CASTLGAYWDRGSESNQPQHF; cdr3_nt: TGTGCCAGTACCCTAGGAGCTTACTGGGACAGGGGATCGGAGAGCAATCAGCCCCAGCATTTT
j_call: TRBJ2-5; v_call: TRBV2; clone_size: many; d_call: -; cdr3_aa: CASSPRNNQETQYF; cdr3_nt: TGTGCCAGCAGTCCTAGGAACAACCAAGAGACCCAGTACTTC
j_call: TRBJ1-1; v_call: TRBV6-4; clone_size: -; d_call: TRBD1; cdr3_aa: CASRSGTGVAEAFF; cdr3_nt: TGTGCCAGCAGGAGCGGGACAGGGGTAGCTGAAGCTTTCTTT
j_call: TRBJ2-5; v_call: TRBV5-1; clone_size: -; d_call: -; cdr3_aa: CASSWDEQETQYF; cdr3_nt: TGCGCCAGCAGCTGGGACGAGCAAGAGACCCAGTACTTC
j_call: TRBJ1-2; v_call: TRBV20-1; clone_size: -; d_call: -; cdr3_aa: CSARGRGRFNYGYTF; cdr3_nt: TGCAGTGCTAGGGGTCGGGGGCGTTTTAACTATGGCTACACCTTC
j_call: TRBJ2-7; v_call: TRBV6-2/TRBV6-3; clone_size: many; d_call: -; cdr3_aa: CASSRRQGGQYF; cdr3_nt: TGTGCCAGCAGCAGACGACAGGGAGGGCAGTACTTC